What follows describes a single T cell receptor beta chain. How the authors handled the data: Reference gene primer amplification gave nucleated cell count estimates. TCRdb's copy holds only in-frame clones and misses some; the assay was immunoSEQ multiplex PCR. Clone size and V and J calls were adopted from that table, with D and trimming inferred from the DNA. The table has about 210,000 clones, 80% to 90% seen once. CDR3 length: 12 residues. From germline, CDR1 is SNHLY and CDR2 FYNNEI. V was cut by 8 bases and J by 1 base, with 8 bases left in between. The data were taken from a study of blood T cell repertoires in COVID-19. Across the study: Specimens from acute and convalescent COVID-19 originated in the United States, Italy and Spain. Sample material is recorded as cDNA or gDNA derived from T cells, B-cell-depleted T cells, or PBMCs.

The sequenced material came from peripheral blood. V and J are TRBV2 and TRBJ1-1, with no clear D. The clonotype was recovered from a woman aged 80 or over with acute or convalescent COVID-19. CDR3: CASGRQNTEAFF. The DNA for the CDR3 is TGTGCCAGCGGAAGACAGAACACTGAAGCTTTCTTT.